This T cell receptor beta chain derives from a study of T cell repertoires in cytomegalovirus infection. Study details: Indications of both CMV infection and matching HLA type were provided by public TCR beta signatures.

TCRdb re-analysed the reads in MiXCR, keeping a single row per CDR3 protein. Altogether fewer than 550,000 distinct CDR3 sequences are present, approximately 10% being singletons, with the ten largest covering about a tenth. At least ten counts were recorded for this clonotype. Trimming took 6 bases from V and 6 from J; bases not matched to a gene: 8. The length of the CDR3 is 15 residues. This chain connects TRBV12-3 or TRBV12-4 to TRBJ2-3; 11 bases align to TRBD2. Sequenced material: PBMCs. The source of this sequence is a human donor in good health (CMV status not recorded). Some clones in this sample may be carry-over from other donors' samples. The CDR3 loop is CASRSTSGRRDTQYF. CDR3 bases: TGTGCCAGCAGGTCCACTAGCGGGAGAAGGGATACGCAGTATTTT.